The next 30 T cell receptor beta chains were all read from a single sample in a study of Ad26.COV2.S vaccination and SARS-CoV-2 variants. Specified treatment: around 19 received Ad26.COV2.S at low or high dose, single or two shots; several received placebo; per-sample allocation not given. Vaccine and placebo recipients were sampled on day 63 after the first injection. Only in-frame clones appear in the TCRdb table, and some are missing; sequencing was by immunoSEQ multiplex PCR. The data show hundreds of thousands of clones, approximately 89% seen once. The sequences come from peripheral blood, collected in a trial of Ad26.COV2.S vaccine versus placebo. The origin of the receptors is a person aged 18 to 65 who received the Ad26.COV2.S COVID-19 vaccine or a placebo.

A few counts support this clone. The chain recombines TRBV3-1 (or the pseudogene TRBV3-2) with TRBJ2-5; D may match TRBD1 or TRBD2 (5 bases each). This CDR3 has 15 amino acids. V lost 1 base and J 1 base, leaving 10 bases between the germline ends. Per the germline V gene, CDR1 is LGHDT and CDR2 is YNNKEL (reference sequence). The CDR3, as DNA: TGTGCCAGCAGCCAAGGAGGGACGTCCCAAGAGACCCAGTACTTC. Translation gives CASSQGGTSQETQYF.

CDR3 bases: TGTGCCAGCAGGGGACAGGGTTACGCAGATACGCAGTATTTT. Amino acid sequence: CASRGQGYADTQYF. This chain joins TRBV5-4 and TRBJ2-3; 9 bases are a match to TRBD1. The V gene end was trimmed by 5 bases and the J gene end by 4 bases; junction bases not matched to a gene: 5. This CDR3 is built from 14 residues. In germline, CDR1 is SGHNT, CDR2 YYREEE (reference sequence). Looking up the rest from reference TRBV5-4 and TRBJ2-3 gives the full variable domain: ETGVTQSPTHLIKTRGQQVTLRCSSQSGHNTVSWYQQALGQGPQFIFQYYREEENGRGNFPPRFSGLQFPNYSSELNVNALELDDSALYLCASRGQGYADTQYFGPGTRLTVL.

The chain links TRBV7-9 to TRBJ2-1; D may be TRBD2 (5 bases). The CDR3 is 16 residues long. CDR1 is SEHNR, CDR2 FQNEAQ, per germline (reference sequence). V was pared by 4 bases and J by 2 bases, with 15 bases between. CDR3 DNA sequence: TGTGCCAGCAGCTCTCCCGGGGAAGGGCCCTACAATGAGCAGTTCTTC. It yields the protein CASSSPGEGPYNEQFF.

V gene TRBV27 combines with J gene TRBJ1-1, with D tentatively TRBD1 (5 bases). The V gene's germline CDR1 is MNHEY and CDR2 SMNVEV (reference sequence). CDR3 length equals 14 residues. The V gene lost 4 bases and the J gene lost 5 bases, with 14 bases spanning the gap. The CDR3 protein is CASSSRAPGTEAFF. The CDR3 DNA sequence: TGTGCCAGCAGTTCCAGGGCGCCCGGGACTGAAGCTTTCTTT.

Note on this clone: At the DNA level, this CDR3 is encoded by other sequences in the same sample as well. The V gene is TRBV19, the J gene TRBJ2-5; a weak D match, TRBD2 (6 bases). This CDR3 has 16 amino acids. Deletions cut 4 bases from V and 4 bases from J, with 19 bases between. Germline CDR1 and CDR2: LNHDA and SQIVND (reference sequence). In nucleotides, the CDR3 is TGTGCCAGTAGTACTTCCCGACTAGGAGGTGGAGAGACCCAGTACTTC. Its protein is CASSTSRLGGGETQYF.

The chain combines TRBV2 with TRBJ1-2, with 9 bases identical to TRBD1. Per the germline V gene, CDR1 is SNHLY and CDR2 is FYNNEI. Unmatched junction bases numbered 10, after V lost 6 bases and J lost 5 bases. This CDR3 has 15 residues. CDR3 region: CASRPGQGTGYGYTF. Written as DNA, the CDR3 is TGTGCCAGCAGACCCGGACAGGGGACTGGGTATGGCTACACCTTC.

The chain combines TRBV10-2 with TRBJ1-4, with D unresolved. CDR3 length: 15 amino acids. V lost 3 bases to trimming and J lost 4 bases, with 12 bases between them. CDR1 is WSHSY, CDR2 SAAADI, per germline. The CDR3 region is CASSEGGPSNEKLFF. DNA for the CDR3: TGCGCCAGCAGTGAAGGTGGGCCCAGTAATGAAAAACTGTTTTTT.

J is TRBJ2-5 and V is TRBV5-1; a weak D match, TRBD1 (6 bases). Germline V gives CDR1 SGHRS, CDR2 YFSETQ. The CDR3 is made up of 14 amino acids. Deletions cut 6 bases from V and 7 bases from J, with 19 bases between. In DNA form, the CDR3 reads TGCGCCAGCACCACAGGGTACGGTGAAGGGACCCAGTACTTC. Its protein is CASTTGYGEGTQYF.

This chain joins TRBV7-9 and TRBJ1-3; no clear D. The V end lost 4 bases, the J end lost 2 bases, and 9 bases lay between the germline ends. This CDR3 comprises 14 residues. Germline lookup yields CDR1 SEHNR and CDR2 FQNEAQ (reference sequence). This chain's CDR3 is CASSSRGTGNTIYF. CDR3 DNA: TGTGCCAGCAGCTCCCGAGGGACTGGAAACACCATATATTTT. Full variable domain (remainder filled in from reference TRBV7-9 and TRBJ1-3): DTGVSQNPRHKITKRGQNVTFRCDPISEHNRLYWYRQTLGQGPEFLTYFQNEAQLEKSRLLSDRFSAERPKGSFSTLEIQRTEQGDSAMYLCASSSRGTGNTIYFGEGSWLTVV.

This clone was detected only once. The CDR3 here is CASSPTSGTGELFF. The CDR3 region has the DNA TGTGCCAGCAGCCCGACTAGCGGAACCGGGGAGCTGTTTTTT. The rearrangement uses TRBV7-3 and TRBJ2-2, with TRBD2 matching over 9 bases. The germline gives CDR1 SGHTA, CDR2 FQGTGA. CDR3 length equals 14 residues. V shed 5 bases and J 5 bases; nucleotides not matched to a gene: 3.

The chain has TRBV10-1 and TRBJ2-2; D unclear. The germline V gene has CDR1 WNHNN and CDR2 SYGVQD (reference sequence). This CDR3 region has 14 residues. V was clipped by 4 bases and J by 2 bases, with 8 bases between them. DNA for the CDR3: TGCGCCAGCAGTGCGTTATTCAACACCGGGGAGCTGTTTTTT. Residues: CASSALFNTGELFF.

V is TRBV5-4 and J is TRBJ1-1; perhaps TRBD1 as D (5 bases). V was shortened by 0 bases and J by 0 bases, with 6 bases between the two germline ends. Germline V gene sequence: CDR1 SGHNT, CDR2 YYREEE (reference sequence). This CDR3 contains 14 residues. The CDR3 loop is CASSLGGMNTEAFF. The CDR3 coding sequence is TGTGCCAGCAGCTTGGGGGGGATGAACACTGAAGCTTTCTTT.

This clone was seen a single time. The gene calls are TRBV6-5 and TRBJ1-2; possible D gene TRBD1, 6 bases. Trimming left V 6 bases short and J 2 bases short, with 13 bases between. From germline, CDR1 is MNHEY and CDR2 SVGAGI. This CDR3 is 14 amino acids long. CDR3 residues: CASRISGHNYGYTF. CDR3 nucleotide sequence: TGTGCCAGCAGGATTTCGGGACACAACTATGGCTACACCTTC.

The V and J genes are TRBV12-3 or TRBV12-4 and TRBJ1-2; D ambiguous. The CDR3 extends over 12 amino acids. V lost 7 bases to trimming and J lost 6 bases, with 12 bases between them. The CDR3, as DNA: TGTGCCAGCACTCTGGGGAGGGATGGCTACACCTTC. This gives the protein CASTLGRDGYTF.

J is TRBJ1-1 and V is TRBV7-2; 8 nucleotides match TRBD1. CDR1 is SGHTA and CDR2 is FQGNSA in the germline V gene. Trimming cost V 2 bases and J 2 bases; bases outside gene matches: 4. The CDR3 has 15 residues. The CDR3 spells CASSLLQGGNTEAFF. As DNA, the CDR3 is TGTGCCAGCAGCTTACTACAGGGGGGAAACACTGAAGCTTTCTTT.

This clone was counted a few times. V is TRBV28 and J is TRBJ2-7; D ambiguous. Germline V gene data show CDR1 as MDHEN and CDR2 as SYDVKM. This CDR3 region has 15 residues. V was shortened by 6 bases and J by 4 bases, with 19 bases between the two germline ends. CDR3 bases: TGTGCCAGCAGCCCCACATGGGTGGAAGCGTACGAGCAGTACTTC. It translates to CASSPTWVEAYEQYF. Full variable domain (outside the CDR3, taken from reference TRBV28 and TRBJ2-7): DVKVTQSSRYLVKRTGEKVFLECVQDMDHENMFWYRQDPGLGLRLIYFSYDVKMKEKGDIPEGYSVSREKKERFSLILESASTNQTSMYLCASSPTWVEAYEQYFGPGTRLTVT.

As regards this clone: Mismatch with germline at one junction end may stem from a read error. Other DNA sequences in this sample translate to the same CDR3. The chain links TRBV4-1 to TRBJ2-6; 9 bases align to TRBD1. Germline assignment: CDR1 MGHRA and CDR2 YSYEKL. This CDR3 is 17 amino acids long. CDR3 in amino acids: CASSLGQGSSGANVLTF. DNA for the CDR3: TGCGCCAGCAGCCTGGGACAGGGAAGCTCTGGGGCCAACGTTCTGACTTTC.

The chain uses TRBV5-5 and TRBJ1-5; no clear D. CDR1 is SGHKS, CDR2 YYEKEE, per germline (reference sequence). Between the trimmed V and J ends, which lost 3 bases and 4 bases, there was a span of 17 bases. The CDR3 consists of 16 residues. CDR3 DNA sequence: TGTGCCAGCAGCTCTGGTTCCCATGTATTAAATCAGCCCCAGCATTTT. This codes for CASSSGSHVLNQPQHF.

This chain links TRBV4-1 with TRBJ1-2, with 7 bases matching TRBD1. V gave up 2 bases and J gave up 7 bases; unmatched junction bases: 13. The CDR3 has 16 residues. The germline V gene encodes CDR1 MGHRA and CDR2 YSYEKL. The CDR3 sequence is CASSQPLRGVRGGYTF. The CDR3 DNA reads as TGCGCCAGCAGCCAACCCCTCAGGGGGGTACGAGGTGGCTACACCTTC.

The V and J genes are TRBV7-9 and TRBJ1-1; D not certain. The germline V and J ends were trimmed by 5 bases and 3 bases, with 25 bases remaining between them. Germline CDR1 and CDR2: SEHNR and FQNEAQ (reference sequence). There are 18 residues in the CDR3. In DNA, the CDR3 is TGTGCCAGCAGCCTCCATTACTCGGGGTTGCCTCCCCACACTGAAGCTTTCTTT. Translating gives CASSLHYSGLPPHTEAFF.

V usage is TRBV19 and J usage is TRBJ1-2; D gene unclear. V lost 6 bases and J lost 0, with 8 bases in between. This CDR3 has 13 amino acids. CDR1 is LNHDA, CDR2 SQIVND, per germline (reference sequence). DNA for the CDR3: TGTGCCAGTAGGGAACACCCTAACTATGGCTACACCTTC. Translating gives CASREHPNYGYTF.

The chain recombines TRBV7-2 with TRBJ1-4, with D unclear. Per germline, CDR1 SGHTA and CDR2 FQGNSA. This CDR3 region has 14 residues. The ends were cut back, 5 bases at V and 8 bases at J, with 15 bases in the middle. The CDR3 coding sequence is TGTGCCAGCAGCCCTCAAGATTACTACGAAAAACTGTTTTTT. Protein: CASSPQDYYEKLFF.

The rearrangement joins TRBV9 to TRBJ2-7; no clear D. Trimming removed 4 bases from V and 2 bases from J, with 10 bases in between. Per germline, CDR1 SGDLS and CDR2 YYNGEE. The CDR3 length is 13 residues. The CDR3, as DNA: TGTGCCAGCAGCCCAAGACCCGCCTACGAGCAGTACTTC. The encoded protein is CASSPRPAYEQYF. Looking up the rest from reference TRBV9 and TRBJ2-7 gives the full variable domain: DSGVTQTPKHLITATGQRVTLRCSPRSGDLSVYWYQQSLDQGLQFLIQYYNGEERAKGNILERFSAQQFPDLHSELNLSSLELGDSALYFCASSPRPAYEQYFGPGTRLTVT.

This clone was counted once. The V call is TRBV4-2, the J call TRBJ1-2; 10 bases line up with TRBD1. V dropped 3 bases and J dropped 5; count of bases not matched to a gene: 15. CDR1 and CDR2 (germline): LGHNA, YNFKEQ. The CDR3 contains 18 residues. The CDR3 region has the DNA TGTGCCAGCAGCCATACTACCTTACGGGACAGGGGACTTTATGGCTACACCTTC. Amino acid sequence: CASSHTTLRDRGLYGYTF.

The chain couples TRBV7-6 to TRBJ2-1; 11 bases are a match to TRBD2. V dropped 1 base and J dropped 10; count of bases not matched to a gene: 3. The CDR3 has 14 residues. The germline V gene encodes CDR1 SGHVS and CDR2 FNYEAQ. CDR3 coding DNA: TGTGCCAGCAGCTTAGAAACTAGCGGGAGAGAGCAGTTCTTC. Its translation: CASSLETSGREQFF.

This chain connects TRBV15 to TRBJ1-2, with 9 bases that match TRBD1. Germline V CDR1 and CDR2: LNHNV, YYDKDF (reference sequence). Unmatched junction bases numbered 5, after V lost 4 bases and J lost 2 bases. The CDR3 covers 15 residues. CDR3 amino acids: CATSIGTGQNYGYTF. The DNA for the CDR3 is TGTGCCACCAGCATAGGGACAGGGCAAAACTATGGCTACACCTTC. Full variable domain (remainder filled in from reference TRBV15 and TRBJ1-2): DAMVIQNPRYQVTQFGKPVTLSCSQTLNHNVMYWYQQKSSQAPKLLFHYYDKDFNNEADTPDNFQSRRPNTSFCFLDIRSPGLGDTAMYLCATSIGTGQNYGYTFGSGTRLTVV.

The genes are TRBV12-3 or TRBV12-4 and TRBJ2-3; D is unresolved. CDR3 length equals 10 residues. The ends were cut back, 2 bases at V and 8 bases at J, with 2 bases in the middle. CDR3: CASSLSTQYF. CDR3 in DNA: TGTGCCAGCAGTTTAAGTACGCAGTATTTT.

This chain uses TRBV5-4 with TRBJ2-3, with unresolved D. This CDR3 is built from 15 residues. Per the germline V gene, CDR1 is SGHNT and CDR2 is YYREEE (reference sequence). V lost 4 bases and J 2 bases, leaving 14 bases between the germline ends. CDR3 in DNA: TGTGCCAGCAGCACCCCTACTCAGCACACAGATACGCAGTATTTT. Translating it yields CASSTPTQHTDTQYF. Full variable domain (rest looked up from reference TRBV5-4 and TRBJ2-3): ETGVTQSPTHLIKTRGQQVTLRCSSQSGHNTVSWYQQALGQGPQFIFQYYREEENGRGNFPPRFSGLQFPNYSSELNVNALELDDSALYLCASSTPTQHTDTQYFGPGTRLTVL.

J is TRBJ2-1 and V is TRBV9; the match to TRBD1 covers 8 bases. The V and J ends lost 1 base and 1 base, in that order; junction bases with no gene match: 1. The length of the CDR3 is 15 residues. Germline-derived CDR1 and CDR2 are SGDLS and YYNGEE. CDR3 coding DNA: TGTGCCAGCAGCGTAACAGGGGGTTCCTACAATGAGCAGTTCTTC. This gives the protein CASSVTGGSYNEQFF.

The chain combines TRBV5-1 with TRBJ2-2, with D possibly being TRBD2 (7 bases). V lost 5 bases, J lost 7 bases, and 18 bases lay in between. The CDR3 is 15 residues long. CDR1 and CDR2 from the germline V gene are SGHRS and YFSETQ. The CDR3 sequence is CASSWRGPMGGELFF. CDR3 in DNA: TGCGCCAGCAGTTGGCGGGGGCCCATGGGCGGGGAGCTGTTTTTT.